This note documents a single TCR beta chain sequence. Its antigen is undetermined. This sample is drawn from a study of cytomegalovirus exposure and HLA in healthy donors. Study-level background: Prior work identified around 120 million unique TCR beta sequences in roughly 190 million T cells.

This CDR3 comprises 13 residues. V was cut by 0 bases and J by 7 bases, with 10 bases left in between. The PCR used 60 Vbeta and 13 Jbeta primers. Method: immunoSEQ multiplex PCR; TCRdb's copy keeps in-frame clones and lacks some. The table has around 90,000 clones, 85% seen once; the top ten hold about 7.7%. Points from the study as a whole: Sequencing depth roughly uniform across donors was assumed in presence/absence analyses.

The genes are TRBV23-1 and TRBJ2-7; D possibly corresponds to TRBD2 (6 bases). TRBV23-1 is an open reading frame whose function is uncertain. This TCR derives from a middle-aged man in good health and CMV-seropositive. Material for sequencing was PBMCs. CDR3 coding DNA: TGCGCCAGCAGTCAATCTTGTCGGGGGGAGCAGTACTTC. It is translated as CASSQSCRGEQYF.